This T cell receptor (beta chain) was identified during a study of blood T cell repertoires in COVID-19. Study-level information: COVID-19 samples, acute and convalescent, were from the United States, Italy and Spain. Nucleic acid was either cDNA or gDNA, and it came from T cells, B-cell-depleted T cells, or PBMCs.

The CDR3 contains 15 residues. The germline gives CDR1 MNHNY, CDR2 SVGAGI (reference sequence). V was clipped by 2 bases and J by 4 bases; unmatched bases: 1. This clone was recorded once. Original analysis: Amplified reference gene primers provided the basis for estimating nucleated cell counts. Clones were sequenced by immunoSEQ multiplex PCR, and TCRdb holds only the in-frame ones, with some missing. The V and J calls and clone size were taken over from that table, and D and trimming were inferred from the DNA. The sample shows 120,000 to 150,000 clones, around nine tenths of them seen only once. The chain has TRBV6-6 and TRBJ2-7, with 14 bases matching TRBD2. This clonotype was sampled from a human donor in a cohort sampled during active COVID-19. The material sequenced was peripheral blood. CDR3 loop: CASSYGTSGSYEQYF. CDR3 in DNA: TGTGCCAGCAGTTACGGGACTAGCGGGAGTTACGAGCAGTACTTC.